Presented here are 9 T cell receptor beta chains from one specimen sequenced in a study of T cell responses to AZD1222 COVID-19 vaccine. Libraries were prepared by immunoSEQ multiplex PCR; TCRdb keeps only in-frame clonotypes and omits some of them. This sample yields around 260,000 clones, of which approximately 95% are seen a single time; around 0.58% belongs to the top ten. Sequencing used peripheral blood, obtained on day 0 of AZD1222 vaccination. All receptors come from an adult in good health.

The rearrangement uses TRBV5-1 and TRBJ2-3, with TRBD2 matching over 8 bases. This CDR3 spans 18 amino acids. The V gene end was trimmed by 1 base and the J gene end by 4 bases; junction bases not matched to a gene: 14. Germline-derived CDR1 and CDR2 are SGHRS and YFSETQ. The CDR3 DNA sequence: TGCGCCAGCAGCTTGCCGTGGGGGAGCGGGAGAAAGGCAGATACGCAGTATTTT. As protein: CASSLPWGSGRKADTQYF.

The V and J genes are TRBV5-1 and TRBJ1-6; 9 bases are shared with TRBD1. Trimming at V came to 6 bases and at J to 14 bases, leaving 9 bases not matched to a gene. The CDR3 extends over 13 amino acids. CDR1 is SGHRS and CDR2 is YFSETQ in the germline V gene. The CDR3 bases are TGCGCCAGCACCAGAACCGGGACAGGGTCCCTCCACTTT. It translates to CASTRTGTGSLHF.

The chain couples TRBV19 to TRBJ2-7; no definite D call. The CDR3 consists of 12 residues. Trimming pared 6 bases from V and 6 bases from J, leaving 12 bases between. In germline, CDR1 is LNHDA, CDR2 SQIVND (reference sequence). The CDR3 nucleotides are TGTGCCAGTAGAGTGCCGGGTGTCGAGCAGTACTTC. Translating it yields CASRVPGVEQYF.

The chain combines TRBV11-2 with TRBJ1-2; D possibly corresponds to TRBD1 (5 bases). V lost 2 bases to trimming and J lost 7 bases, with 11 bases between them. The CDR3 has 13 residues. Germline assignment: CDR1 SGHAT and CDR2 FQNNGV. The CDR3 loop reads CASSLTQRGGYTF. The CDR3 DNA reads TGTGCCAGCAGCTTAACCCAAAGGGGTGGCTACACCTTC.

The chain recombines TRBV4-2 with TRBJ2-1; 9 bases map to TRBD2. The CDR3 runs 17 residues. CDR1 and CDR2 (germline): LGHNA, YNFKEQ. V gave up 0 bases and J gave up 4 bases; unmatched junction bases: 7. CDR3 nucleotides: TGTGCCAGCAGCCAAGATCAAGGACTAGCGAAGTACAATGAGCAGTTCTTC. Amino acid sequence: CASSQDQGLAKYNEQFF.

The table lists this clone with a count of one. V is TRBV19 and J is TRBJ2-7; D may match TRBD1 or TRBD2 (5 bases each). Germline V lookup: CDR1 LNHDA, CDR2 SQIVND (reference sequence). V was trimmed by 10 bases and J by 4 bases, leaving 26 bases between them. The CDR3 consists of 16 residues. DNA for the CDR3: TGTGCCACGCGAGAGAGGGGCAGAGGGGCAAAGTACGAGCAGTACTTC. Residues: CATRERGRGAKYEQYF. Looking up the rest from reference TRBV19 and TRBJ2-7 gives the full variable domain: DGGITQSPKYLFRKEGQNVTLSCEQNLNHDAMYWYRQDPGQGLRLIYYSQIVNDFQKGDIAEGYSVSREKKESFPLTVTSAQKNPTAFYLCATRERGRGAKYEQYFGPGTRLTVT.

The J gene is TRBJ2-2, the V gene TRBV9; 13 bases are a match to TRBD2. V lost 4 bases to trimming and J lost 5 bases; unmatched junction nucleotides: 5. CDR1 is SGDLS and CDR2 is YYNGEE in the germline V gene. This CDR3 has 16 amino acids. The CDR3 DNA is TGTGCCAGCAGCCCTGGACTAGCGGGAGCGACCGGGGAGCTGTTTTTT. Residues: CASSPGLAGATGELFF.

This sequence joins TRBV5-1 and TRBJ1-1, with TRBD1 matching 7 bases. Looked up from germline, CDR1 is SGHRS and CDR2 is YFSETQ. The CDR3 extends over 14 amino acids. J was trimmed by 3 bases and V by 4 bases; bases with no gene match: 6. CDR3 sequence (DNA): TGCGCCAGCAGCAGGGACAGTGGGGACACTGAAGCTTTCTTT. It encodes CASSRDSGDTEAFF.

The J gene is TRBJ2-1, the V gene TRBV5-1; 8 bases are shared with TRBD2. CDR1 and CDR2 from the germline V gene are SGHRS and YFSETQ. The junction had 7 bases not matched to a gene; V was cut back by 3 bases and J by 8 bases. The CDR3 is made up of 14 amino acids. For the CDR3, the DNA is TGCGCCAGCAGCTGGGGCGGGAGGACCGATGAGCAGTTCTTC. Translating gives CASSWGGRTDEQFF.